The sequence of this T cell receptor (beta chain) was determined in a study of cytomegalovirus exposure and HLA in healthy donors. This CDR3 spans 18 amino acids. V gave up 1 base and J gave up 0 bases; unmatched junction bases: 10. The germline gives CDR1 SGHDT, CDR2 YYEEEE. A note on this clone: Its antigen is unidentified.

Findings and limits, study-wide: Among donors in an Asian-associated ancestry cluster, a later analysis reportedly found fewer N-insertions than the roughly 670-donor mean. The study labeled around 160 TCR beta chains cytomegalovirus-associated.

PCR involved 60 Vbeta and 13 Jbeta primers. Using immunoSEQ multiplex PCR, the repertoire was profiled, and TCRdb retains in-frame clones only, with some absent. Of some 190,000 clones in the sample, approximately 80% were seen once. This receptor was obtained from a man aged 18 to 29 in good health and CMV-seronegative. Input material: PBMCs. This chain connects TRBV5-6 to TRBJ1-3, with 7 bases lining up with TRBD1. The DNA for the CDR3 is TGTGCCAGCAGCTTGTCCCGAGGACAGGCCCGCTCTGGAAACACCATATATTTT. As protein: CASSLSRGQARSGNTIYF.